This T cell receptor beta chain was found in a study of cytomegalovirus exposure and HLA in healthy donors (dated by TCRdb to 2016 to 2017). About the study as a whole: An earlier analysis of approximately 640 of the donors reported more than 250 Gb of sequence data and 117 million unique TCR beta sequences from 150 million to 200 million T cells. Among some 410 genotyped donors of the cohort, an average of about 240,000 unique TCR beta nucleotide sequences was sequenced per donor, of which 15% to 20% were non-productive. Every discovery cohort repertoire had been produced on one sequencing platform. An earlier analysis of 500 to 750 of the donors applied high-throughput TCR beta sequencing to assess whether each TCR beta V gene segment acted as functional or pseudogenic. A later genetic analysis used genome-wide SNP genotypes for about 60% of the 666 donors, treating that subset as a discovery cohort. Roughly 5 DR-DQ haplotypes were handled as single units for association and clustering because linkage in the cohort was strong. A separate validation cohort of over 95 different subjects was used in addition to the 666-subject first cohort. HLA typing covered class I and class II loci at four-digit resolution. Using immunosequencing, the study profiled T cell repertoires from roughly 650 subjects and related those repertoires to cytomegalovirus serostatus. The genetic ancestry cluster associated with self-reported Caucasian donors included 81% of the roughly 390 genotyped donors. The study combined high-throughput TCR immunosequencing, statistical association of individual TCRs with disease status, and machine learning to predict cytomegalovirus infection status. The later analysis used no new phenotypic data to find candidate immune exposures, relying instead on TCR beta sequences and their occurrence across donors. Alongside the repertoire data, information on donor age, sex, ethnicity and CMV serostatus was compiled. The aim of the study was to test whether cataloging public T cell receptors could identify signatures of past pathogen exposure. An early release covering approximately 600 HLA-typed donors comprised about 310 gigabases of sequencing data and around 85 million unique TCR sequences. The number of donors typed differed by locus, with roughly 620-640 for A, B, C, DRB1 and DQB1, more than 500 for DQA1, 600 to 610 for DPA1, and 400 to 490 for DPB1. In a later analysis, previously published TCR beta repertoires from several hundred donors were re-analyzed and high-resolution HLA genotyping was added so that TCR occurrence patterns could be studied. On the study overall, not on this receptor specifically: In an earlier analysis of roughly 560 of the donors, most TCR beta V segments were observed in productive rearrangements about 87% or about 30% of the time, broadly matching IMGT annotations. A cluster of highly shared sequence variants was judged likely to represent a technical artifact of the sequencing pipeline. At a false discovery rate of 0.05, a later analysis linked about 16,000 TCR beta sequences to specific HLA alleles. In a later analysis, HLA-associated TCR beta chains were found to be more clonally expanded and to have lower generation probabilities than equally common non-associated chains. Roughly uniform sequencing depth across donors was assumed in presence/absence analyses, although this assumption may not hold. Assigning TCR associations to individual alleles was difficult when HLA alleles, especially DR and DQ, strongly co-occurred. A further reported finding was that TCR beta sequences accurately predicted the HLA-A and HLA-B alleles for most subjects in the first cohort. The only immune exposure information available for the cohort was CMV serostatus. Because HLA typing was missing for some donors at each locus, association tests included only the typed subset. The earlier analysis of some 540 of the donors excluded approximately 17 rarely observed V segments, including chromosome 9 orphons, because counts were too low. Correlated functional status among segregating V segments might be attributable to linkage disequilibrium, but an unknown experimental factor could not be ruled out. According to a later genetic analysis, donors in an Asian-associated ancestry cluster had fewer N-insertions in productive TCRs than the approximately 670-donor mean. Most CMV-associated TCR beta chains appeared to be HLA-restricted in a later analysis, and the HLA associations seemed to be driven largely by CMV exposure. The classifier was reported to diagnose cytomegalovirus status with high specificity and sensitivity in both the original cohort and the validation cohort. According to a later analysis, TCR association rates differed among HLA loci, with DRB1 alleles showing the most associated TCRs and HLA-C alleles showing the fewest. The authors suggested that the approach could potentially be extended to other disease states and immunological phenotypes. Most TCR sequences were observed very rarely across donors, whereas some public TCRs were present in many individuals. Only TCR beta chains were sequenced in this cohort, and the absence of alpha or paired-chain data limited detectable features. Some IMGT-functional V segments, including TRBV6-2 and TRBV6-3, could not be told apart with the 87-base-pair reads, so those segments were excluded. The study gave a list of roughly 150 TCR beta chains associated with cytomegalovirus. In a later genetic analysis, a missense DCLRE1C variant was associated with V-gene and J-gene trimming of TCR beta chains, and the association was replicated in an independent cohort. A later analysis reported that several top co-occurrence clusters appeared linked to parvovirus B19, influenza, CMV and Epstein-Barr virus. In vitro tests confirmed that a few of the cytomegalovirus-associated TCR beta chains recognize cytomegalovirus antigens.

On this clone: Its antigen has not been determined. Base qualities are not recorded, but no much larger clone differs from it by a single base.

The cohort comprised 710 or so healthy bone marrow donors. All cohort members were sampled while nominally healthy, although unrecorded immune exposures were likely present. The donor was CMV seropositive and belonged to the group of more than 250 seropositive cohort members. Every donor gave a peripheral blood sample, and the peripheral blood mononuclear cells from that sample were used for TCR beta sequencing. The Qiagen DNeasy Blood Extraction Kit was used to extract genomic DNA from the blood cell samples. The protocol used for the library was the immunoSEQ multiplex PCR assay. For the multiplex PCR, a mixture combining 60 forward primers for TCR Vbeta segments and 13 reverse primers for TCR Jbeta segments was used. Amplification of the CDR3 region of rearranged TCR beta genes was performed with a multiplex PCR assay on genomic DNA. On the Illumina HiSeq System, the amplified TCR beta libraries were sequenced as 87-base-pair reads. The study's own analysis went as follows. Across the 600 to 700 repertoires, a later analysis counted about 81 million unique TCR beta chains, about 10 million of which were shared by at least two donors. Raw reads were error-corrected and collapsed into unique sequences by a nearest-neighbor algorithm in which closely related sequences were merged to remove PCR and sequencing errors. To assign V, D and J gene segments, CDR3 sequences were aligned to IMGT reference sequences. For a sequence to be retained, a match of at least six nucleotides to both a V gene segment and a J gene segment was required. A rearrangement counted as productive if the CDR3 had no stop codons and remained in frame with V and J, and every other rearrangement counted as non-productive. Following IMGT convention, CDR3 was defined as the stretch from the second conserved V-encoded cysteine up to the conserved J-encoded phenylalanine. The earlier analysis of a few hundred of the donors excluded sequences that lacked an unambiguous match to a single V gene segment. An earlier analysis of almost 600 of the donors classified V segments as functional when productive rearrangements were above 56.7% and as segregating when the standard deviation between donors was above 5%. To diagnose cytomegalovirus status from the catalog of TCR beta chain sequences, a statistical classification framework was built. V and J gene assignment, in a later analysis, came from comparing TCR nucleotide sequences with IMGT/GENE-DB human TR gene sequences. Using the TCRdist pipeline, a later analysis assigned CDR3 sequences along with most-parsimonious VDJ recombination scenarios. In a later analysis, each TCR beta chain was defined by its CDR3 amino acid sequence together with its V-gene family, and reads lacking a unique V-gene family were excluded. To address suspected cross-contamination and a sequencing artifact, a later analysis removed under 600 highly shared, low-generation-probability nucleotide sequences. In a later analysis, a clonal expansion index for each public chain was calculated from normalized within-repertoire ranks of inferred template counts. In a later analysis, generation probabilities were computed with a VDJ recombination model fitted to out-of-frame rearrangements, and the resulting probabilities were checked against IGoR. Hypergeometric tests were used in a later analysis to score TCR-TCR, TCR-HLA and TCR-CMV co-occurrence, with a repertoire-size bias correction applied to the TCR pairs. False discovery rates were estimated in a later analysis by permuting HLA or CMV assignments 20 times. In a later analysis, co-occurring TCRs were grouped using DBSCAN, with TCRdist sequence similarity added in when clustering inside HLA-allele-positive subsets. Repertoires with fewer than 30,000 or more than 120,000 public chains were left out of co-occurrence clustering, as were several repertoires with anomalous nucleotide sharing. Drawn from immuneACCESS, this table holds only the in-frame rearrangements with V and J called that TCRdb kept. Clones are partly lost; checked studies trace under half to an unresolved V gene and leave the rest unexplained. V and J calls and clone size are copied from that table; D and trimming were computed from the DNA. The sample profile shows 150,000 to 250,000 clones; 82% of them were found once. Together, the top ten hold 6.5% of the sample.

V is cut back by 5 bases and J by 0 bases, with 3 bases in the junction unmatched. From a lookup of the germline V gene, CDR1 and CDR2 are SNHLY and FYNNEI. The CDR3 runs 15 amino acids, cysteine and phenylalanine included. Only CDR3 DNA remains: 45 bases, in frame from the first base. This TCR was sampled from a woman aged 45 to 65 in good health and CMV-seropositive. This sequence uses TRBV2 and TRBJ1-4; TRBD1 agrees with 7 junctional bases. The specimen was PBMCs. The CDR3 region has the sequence CASSFQGATNEKLFF. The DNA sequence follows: TGTGCCAGCAGTTTTCAGGGGGCAACTAATGAAAAACTGTTTTTT.